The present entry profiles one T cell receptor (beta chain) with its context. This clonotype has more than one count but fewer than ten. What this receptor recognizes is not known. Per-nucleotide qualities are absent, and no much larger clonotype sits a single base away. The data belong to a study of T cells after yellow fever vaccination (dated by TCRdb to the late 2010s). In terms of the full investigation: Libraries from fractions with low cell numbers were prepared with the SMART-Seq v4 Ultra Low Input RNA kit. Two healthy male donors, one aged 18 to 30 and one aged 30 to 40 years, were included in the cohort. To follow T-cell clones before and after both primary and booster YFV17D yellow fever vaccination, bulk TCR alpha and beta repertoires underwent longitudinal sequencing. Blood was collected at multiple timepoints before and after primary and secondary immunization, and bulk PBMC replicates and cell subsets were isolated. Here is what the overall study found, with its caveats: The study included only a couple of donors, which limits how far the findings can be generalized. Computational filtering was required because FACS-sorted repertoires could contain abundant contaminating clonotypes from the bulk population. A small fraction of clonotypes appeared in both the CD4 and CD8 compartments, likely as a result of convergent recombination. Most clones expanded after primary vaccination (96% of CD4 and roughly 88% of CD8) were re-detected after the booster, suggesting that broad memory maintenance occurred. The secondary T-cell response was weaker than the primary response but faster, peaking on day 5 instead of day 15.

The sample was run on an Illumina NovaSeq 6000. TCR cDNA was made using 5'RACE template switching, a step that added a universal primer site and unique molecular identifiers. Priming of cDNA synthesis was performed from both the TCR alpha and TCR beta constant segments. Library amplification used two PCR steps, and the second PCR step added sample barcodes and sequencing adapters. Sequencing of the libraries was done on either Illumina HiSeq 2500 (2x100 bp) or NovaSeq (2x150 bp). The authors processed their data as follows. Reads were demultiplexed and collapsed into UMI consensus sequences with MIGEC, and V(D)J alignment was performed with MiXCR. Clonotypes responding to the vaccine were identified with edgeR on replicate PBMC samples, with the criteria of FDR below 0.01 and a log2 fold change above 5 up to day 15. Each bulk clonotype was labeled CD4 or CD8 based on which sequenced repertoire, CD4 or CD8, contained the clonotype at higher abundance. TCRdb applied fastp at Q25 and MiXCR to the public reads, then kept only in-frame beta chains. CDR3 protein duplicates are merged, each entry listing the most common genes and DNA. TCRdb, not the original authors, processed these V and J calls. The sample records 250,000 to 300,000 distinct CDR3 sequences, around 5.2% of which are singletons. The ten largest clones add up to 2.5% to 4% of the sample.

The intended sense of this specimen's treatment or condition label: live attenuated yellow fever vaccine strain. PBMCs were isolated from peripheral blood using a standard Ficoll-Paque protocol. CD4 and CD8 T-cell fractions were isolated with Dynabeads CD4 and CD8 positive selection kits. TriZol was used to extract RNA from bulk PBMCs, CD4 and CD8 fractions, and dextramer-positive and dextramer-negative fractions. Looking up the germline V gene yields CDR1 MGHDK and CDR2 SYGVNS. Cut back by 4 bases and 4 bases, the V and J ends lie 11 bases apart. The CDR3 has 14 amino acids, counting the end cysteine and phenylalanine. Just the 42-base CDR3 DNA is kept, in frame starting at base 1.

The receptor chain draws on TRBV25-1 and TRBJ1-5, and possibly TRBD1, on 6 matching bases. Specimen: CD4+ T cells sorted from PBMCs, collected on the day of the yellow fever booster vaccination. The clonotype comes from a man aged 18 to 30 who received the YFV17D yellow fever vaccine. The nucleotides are TGTGCCAGCAGTGTCGGACAGTGGAATCAGCCCCAGCATTTT. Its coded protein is CASSVGQWNQPQHF.